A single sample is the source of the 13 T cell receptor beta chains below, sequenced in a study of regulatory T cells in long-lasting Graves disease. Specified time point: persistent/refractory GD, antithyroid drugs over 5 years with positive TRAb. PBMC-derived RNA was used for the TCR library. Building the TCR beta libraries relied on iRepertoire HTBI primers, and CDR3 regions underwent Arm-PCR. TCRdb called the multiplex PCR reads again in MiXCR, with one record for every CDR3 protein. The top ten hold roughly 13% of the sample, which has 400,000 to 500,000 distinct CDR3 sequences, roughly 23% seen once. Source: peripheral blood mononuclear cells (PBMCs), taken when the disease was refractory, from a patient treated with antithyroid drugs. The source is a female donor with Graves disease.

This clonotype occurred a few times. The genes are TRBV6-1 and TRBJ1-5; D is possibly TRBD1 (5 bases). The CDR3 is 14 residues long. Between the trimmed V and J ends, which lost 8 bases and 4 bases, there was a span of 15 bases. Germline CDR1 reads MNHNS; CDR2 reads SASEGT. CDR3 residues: CASAERGYNQPQHF. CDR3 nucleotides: TGTGCCAGCGCCGAAAGGGGCTATAATCAGCCCCAGCATTTT.

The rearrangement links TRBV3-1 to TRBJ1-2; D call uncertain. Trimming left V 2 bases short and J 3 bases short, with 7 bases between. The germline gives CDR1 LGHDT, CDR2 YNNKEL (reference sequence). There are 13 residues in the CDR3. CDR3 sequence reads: CASSQRADYGYTF. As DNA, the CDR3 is TGTGCCAGCAGCCAAAGGGCGGACTATGGCTACACCTTC.

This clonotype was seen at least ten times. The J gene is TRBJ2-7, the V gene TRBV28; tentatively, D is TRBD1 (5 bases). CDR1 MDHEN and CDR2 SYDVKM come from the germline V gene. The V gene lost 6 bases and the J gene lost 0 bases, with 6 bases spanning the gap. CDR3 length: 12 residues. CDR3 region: CASRDTSYEQYF. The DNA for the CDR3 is TGTGCCAGCAGGGACACCTCCTACGAGCAGTACTTC.

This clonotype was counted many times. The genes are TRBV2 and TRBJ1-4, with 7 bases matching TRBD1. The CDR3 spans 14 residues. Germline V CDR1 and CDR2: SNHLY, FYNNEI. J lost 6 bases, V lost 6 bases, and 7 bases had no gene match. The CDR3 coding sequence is TGTGCCAGCAGCCACAGGGGAGGGGATGAAAAACTGTTTTTT. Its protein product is CASSHRGGDEKLFF.

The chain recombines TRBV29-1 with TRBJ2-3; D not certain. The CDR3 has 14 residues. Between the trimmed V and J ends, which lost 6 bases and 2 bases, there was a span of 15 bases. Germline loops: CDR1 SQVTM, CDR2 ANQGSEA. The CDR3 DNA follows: TGCAGCGTCATAGATGGGCGGAACACAGATACGCAGTATTTT. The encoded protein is CSVIDGRNTDTQYF.

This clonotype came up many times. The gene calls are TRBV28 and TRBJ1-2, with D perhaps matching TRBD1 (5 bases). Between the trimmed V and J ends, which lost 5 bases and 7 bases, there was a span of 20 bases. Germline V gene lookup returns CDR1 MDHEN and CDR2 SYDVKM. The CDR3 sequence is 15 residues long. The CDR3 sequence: CASSISKGMYGGYTF. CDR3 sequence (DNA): TGTGCCAGCAGTATCAGCAAGGGGATGTACGGTGGCTACACCTTC.

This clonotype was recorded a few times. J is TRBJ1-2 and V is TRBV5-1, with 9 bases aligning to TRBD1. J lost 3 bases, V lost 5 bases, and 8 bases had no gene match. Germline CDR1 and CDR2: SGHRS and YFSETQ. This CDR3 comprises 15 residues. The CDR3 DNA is TGCGCCAGCAGTGTTGGGACAGGGAGATACTATGGCTACACCTTC. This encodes CASSVGTGRYYGYTF.

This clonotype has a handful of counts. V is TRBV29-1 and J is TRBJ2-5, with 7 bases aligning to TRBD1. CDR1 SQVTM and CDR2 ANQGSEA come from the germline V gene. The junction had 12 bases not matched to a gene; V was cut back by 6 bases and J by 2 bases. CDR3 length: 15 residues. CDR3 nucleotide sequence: TGCAGCGTCGAGGGGGCAGGGGTCCCACAAGAGACCCAGTACTTC. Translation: CSVEGAGVPQETQYF.

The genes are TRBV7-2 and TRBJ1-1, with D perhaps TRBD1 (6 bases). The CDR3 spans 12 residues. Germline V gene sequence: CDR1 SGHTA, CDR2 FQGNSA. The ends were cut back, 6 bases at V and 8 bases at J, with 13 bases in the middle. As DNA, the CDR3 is TGTGCCAGCAGTCCCGGACAGTTAGAAGCTTTCTTT. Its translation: CASSPGQLEAFF. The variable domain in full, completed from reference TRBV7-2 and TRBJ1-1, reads GAGVSQSPSNKVTEKGKDVELRCDPISGHTALYWYRQSLGQGLEFLIYFQGNSAPDKSGLPSDRFSAERTGGSVSTLTIQRTQQEDSAVYLCASSPGQLEAFFGQGTRLTVV.

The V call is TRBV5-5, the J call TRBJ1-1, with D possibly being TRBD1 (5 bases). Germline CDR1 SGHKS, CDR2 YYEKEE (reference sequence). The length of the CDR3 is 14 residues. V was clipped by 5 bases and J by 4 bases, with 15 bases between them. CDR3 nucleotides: TGTGCCAGCAGACCTACTGTCGGGGGCACTGAAGCTTTCTTT. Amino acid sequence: CASRPTVGGTEAFF.

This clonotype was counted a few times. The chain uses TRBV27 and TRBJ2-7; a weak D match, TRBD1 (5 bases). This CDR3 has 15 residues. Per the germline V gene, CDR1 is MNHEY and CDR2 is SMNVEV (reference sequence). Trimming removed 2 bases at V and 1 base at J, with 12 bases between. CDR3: CASSLQGLSSYEQYF. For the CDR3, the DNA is TGTGCCAGCAGTTTACAGGGTCTCTCTTCCTACGAGCAGTACTTC.

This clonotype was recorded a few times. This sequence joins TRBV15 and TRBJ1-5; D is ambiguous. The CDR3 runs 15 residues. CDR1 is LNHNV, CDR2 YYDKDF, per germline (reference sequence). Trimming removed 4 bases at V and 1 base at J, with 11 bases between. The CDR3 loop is CATSTGLGSNQPQHF. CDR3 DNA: TGTGCCACCAGCACTGGACTCGGGAGCAATCAGCCCCAGCATTTT.

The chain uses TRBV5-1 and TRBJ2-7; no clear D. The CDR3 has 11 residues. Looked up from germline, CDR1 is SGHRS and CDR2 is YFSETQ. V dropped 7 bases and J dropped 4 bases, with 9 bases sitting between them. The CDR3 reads CASGDNYEQYF. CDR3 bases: TGCGCCAGCGGCGATAATTACGAGCAGTACTTC. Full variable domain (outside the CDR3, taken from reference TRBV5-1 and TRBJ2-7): KAGVTQTPRYLIKTRGQQVTLSCSPISGHRSVSWYQQTPGQGLQFLFEYFSETQRNKGNFPGRFSGRQFSNSRSEMNVSTLELGDSALYLCASGDNYEQYFGPGTRLTVT.